This entry lists 17 T cell receptor beta chains sequenced from one sample in a study of blood T cell repertoires in COVID-19. The table came from immunoSEQ multiplex PCR; TCRdb's copy has only in-frame clones and leaves some out. The table has 430,000 or so clones, 88% seen once. Sequenced: PBMCs or T cells enriched from blood (not recorded which). Receptors originate from a woman between 40 and 55 years old who had recovered from COVID-19.

This chain uses TRBV9 with TRBJ1-4; 7 positions agree with TRBD1. The CDR3 loop spans 14 amino acids. Germline V gene data show CDR1 as SGDLS and CDR2 as YYNGEE. V lost 3 bases and J lost 4; bases outside the gene matches: 3. CDR3 region: CASSEGQRNEKLFF. The CDR3 DNA reads as TGTGCCAGCAGCGAGGGACAGCGTAATGAAAAACTGTTTTTT. Full variable domain (outside the CDR3, taken from reference TRBV9 and TRBJ1-4): DSGVTQTPKHLITATGQRVTLRCSPRSGDLSVYWYQQSLDQGLQFLIQYYNGEERAKGNILERFSAQQFPDLHSELNLSSLELGDSALYFCASSEGQRNEKLFFGSGTQLSVL.

The chain recombines TRBV10-1 with TRBJ2-7, with D maybe TRBD1 (6 bases). There are 15 residues in the CDR3. Between the trimmed V and J ends, which lost 3 bases and 4 bases, there was a span of 16 bases. The germline V gene encodes CDR1 WNHNN and CDR2 SYGVQD (reference sequence). The CDR3 bases are TGCGCCAGCAGTGATTGGAAAGGGGGTAGTTACGAGCAGTACTTC. This sequence encodes CASSDWKGGSYEQYF.

The J gene is TRBJ2-4, the V gene TRBV5-5; possible D gene TRBD1, 6 bases. V shed 1 base and J shed 7 bases, with 21 bases lying between them. The CDR3 has 17 amino acids. Germline V gives CDR1 SGHKS, CDR2 YYEKEE (reference sequence). For the CDR3, the DNA is TGTGCCAGCAGCTTGCTGGAGGACAGCTGGGTGTTGAACATTCAGTACTTC. It encodes CASSLLEDSWVLNIQYF.

The genes are TRBV18 and TRBJ1-2, with D unresolved. Trimming pared 6 bases from V and 3 bases from J, leaving 11 bases between. Per the germline V gene, CDR1 is KGHSH and CDR2 is LQKENI. This CDR3 region has 13 residues. The CDR3 region is CASSLELHYGYTF. The CDR3 DNA reads as TGTGCCAGCTCTCTCGAACTGCACTATGGCTACACCTTC.

This clone was counted once. This chain uses TRBV3-1 (or the pseudogene TRBV3-2) with TRBJ1-2; the D gene is possibly TRBD1 (5 bases). Trimming stripped 0 bases from V and 5 bases from J, with 13 bases between. Looked up from germline, CDR1 is LGHDT and CDR2 is YNNKEL (reference sequence). The CDR3 sequence is 15 residues long. The CDR3 DNA follows: TGTGCCAGCAGCCAAGACAGGGTTTTAGGATATGGCTACACCTTC. Its translation is CASSQDRVLGYGYTF.

This sequence joins TRBV10-1 and TRBJ1-1, with D possibly matching TRBD1 (5 bases). Germline V gene data show CDR1 as WNHNN and CDR2 as SYGVQD (reference sequence). The CDR3 is 13 amino acids. V lost 7 bases, J lost 3 bases, and 12 bases lay in between. CDR3: CASTNPQDTEAFF. The CDR3, as DNA: TGCGCCAGCACGAACCCACAGGACACTGAAGCTTTCTTT.

The V call is TRBV25-1, the J call TRBJ1-6; 9 bases are shared with TRBD1. Germline V gene data show CDR1 as MGHDK and CDR2 as SYGVNS. The CDR3 runs 16 residues. V was clipped by 6 bases and J by 7 bases; unmatched bases: 10. CDR3 nucleotides: TGTGCCAGCAGGGGACCTGAGGACAGGGGAAATTCACCCCTCCACTTT. This sequence encodes CASRGPEDRGNSPLHF.

The rearrangement uses TRBV6-1 and TRBJ1-5, with D possibly being TRBD1 (6 bases). V shed 3 bases and J shed 0 bases, with 21 bases lying between them. Germline V gives CDR1 MNHNS, CDR2 SASEGT. The CDR3 is 19 amino acids. CDR3 sequence (DNA): TGTGCCAGCAGTGATGGGGGGGCCGCGCCCAGTTATAGCAATCAGCCCCAGCATTTT. Protein product: CASSDGGAAPSYSNQPQHF.

With regard to this clone: The same CDR3 can be traced to other DNA sequences in this sample. The V and J genes are TRBV18 and TRBJ1-1; D is undetermined. Germline V lookup: CDR1 KGHSH, CDR2 LQKENI. Trimming cost V 3 bases and J 1 base, with 3 bases left between them. The CDR3 spans 12 residues. CDR3 protein: CASSPSNTEAFF. The CDR3 region has the DNA TGTGCCAGCTCACCCTCGAACACTGAAGCTTTCTTT.

The J gene is TRBJ1-2, the V gene TRBV10-3; 7 nucleotides agree with TRBD1. This CDR3 contains 13 residues. CDR1 is ENHRY, CDR2 SYGVKD, per germline. The V gene end was trimmed by 8 bases and the J gene end by 8 bases; junction bases not matched to a gene: 11. The CDR3: CAIADKGARGYTF. In DNA, the CDR3 is TGTGCCATCGCAGACAAGGGGGCGCGAGGCTACACCTTC.

The rearrangement links TRBV29-1 to TRBJ2-4; D is uncertain. Trimming stripped 7 bases from V and 3 bases from J, with 16 bases between. The germline gives CDR1 SQVTM, CDR2 ANQGSEA. The CDR3 covers 14 residues. CDR3 region: CSAQALSDKNIQYF. CDR3 nucleotides: TGCAGCGCCCAGGCTCTCTCCGACAAAAACATTCAGTACTTC.

V gene TRBV30 combines with J gene TRBJ2-7, with 9 bases aligning to TRBD1. The CDR3 has 14 residues. The ends lost 5 bases at V and 6 bases at J; junction bases unmatched: 11. CDR1 is GTSNPN, CDR2 SVGIG, per germline (reference sequence). The CDR3 is CAWVWGTGSGEQYF. The CDR3 region has the DNA TGTGCCTGGGTTTGGGGGACAGGGTCTGGCGAGCAGTACTTC.

The rearrangement links TRBV7-2 to TRBJ2-7; 8 nucleotides agree with TRBD1. The CDR3 has 13 amino acids. With 6 bases clipped from V and 2 bases from J, the junction kept 3 bases outside the gene matches. Germline V gene sequence: CDR1 SGHTA, CDR2 FQGNSA. This chain's CDR3 is CASRRTGTYEQYF. The DNA for the CDR3 is TGTGCCAGCAGACGGACAGGGACCTACGAGCAGTACTTC.

The chain links TRBV24-1 to TRBJ2-3, with 12 bases matching TRBD1. This CDR3 region has 16 residues. J lost 7 bases, V lost 4 bases, and 8 bases had no gene match. The germline V gene encodes CDR1 KGHDR and CDR2 SFDVKD. The CDR3 sequence: CATSETGTGGLNTQYF. In nucleotides, the CDR3 is TGTGCCACCAGTGAAACCGGGACAGGGGGCTTGAATACGCAGTATTTT.

This sequence joins TRBV6-2 or TRBV6-3 and TRBJ2-3; D not certain. Per the germline V gene, CDR1 is MNHEY and CDR2 is SVGEGT. The CDR3 has 15 residues. V was clipped by 0 bases and J by 2 bases, with 9 bases between them. In DNA, the CDR3 is TGTGCCAGCAGTTACTCAGTAGCCGACACAGATACGCAGTATTTT. It is translated as CASSYSVADTDTQYF.

The chain links TRBV6-4 to TRBJ2-3, with TRBD2 matching over 9 bases. CDR1 and CDR2 (germline): MRHNA, SNTAGT. The length of the CDR3 is 15 residues. The V gene end was trimmed by 3 bases and the J gene end by 2 bases; junction bases not matched to a gene: 3. The CDR3 protein is CASSELAGTTDTQYF. The DNA of the CDR3 is TGTGCCAGCAGTGAGCTAGCGGGAACCACAGATACGCAGTATTTT.

The chain has TRBV19 and TRBJ1-5; perhaps TRBD1 as D (5 bases). The V gene lost 5 bases and the J gene lost 9 bases, with 17 bases spanning the gap. The CDR3 extends over 14 amino acids. From germline, CDR1 is LNHDA and CDR2 SQIVND (reference sequence). The CDR3 coding sequence is TGTGCCAGTAGTCCCCTAGGGCAGGGTAGGCCCCAGCATTTT. This translates into CASSPLGQGRPQHF.